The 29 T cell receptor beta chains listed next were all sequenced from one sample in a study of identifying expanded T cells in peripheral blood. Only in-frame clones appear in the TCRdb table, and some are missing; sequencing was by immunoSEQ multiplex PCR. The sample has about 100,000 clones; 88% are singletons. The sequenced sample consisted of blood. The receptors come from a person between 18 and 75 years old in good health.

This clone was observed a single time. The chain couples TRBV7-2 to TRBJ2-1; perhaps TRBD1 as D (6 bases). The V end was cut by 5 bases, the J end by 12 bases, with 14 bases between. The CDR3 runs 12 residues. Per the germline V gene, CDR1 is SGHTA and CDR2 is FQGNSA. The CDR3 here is CASSITGFGQFF. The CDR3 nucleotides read TGTGCCAGCAGCATAACAGGGTTCGGGCAGTTCTTC.

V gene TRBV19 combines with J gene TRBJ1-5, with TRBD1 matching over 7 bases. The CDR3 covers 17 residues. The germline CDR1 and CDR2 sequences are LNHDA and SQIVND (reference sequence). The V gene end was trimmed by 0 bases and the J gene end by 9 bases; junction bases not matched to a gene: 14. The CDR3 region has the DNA TGTGCCAGTAGTATAGATGAAGGTGGACAGGCCGTTGGGCCCCAGCATTTT. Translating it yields CASSIDEGGQAVGPQHF.

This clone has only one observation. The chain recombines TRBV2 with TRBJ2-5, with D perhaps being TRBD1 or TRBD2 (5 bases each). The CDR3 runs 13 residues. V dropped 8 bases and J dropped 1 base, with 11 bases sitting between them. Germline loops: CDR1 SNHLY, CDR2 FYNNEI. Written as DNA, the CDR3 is TGTGCCAGCGGGGCAGGACTCCAAGAGACCCAGTACTTC. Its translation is CASGAGLQETQYF. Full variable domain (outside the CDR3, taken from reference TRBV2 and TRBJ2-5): EPEVTQTPSHQVTQMGQEVILRCVPISNHLYFYWYRQILGQKVEFLVSFYNNEISEKSEIFDDQFSVERPDGSNFTLKIRSTKLEDSAMYFCASGAGLQETQYFGPGTRLLVL.

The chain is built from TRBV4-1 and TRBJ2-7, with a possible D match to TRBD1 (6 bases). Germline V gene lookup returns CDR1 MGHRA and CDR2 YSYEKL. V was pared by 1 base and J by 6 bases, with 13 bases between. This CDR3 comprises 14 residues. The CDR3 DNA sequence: TGCGCCAGCAGCCAAGCAGACCAGGGGAGCGAGCAGTACTTC. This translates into CASSQADQGSEQYF.

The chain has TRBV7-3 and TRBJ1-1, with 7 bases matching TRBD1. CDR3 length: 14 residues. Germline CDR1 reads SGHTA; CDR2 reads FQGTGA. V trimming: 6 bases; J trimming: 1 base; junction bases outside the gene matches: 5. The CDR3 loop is CASSPGQSNTEAFF. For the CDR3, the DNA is TGTGCCAGCAGTCCGGGACAGTCGAACACTGAAGCTTTCTTT. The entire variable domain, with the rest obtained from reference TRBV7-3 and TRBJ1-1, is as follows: GAGVSQTPSNKVTEKGKYVELRCDPISGHTALYWYRQSLGQGPEFLIYFQGTGAADDSGLPNDRFFAVRPEGSVSTLKIQRTERGDSAVYLCASSPGQSNTEAFFGQGTRLTVV.

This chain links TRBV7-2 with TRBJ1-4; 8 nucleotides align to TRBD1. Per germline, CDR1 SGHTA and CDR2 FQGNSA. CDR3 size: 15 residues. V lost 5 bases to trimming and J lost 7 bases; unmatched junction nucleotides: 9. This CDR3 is CASSATGVYGEKLFF. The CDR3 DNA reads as TGTGCCAGCAGCGCGACAGGGGTTTATGGTGAAAAACTGTTTTTT.

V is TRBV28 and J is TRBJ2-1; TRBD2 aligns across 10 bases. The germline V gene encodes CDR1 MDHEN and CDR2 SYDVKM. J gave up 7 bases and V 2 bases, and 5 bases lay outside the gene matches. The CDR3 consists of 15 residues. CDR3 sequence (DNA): TGTGCCAGCAGTTTAAAGGGACTAGCGTTGAATGAGCAGTTCTTC. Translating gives CASSLKGLALNEQFF. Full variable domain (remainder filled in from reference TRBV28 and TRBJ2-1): DVKVTQSSRYLVKRTGEKVFLECVQDMDHENMFWYRQDPGLGLRLIYFSYDVKMKEKGDIPEGYSVSREKKERFSLILESASTNQTSMYLCASSLKGLALNEQFFGPGTRLTVL.

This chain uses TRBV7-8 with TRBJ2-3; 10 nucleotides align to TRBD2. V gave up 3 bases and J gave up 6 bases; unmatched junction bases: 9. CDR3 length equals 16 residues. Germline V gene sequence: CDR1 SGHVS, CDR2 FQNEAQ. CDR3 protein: CASSFTSGAHVDTQYF. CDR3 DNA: TGTGCCAGCAGCTTCACTAGCGGGGCCCATGTGGATACGCAGTATTTT.

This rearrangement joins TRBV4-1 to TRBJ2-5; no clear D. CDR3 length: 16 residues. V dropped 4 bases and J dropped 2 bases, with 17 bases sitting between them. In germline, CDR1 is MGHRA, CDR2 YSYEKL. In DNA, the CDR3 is TGCGCCAGCAGCCCCGTTTCTAAAACAGCTCAAGAGACCCAGTACTTC. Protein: CASSPVSKTAQETQYF.

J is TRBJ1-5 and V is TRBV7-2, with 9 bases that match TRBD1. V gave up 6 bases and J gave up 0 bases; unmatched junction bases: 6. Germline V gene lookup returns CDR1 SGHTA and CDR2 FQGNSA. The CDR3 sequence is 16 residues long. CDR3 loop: CASSSQGANSNQPQHF. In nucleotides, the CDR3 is TGTGCCAGCAGTTCACAGGGGGCCAATAGCAATCAGCCCCAGCATTTT.

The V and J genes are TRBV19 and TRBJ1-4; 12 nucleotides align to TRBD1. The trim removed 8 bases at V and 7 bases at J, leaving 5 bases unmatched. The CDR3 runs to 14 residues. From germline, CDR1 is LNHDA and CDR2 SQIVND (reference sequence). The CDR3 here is CASRDRGPGEKLFF. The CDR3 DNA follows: TGTGCCAGTCGGGACAGGGGGCCGGGTGAAAAACTGTTTTTT. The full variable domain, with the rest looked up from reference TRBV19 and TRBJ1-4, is DGGITQSPKYLFRKEGQNVTLSCEQNLNHDAMYWYRQDPGQGLRLIYYSQIVNDFQKGDIAEGYSVSREKKESFPLTVTSAQKNPTAFYLCASRDRGPGEKLFFGSGTQLSVL.

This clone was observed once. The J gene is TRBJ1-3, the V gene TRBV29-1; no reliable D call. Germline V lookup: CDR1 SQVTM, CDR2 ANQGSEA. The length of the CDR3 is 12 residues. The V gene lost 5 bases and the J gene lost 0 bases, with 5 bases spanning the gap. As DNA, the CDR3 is TGCAGCGTTTCCGGCTCTGGAAACACCATATATTTT. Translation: CSVSGSGNTIYF.

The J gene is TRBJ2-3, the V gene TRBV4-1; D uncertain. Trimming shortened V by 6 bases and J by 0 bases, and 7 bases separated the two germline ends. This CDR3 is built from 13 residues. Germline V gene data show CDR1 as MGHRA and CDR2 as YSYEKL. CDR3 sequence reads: CASSISSTDTQYF. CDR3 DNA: TGCGCCAGCAGTATATCTAGCACAGATACGCAGTATTTT.

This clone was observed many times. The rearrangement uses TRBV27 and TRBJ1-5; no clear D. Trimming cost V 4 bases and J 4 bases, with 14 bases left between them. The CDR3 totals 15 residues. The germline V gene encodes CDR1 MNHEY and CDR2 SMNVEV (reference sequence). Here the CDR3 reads CASSSWPLGNQPQHF. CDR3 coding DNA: TGTGCCAGCAGTTCATGGCCCCTCGGAAATCAGCCCCAGCATTTT.

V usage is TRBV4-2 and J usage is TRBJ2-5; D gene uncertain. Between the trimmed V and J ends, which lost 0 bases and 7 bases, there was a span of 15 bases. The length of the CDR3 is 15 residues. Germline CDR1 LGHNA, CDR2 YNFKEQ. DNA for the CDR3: TGTGCCAGCAGCCAAGAGATCGCCGACGTCTCGACCCAGTACTTC. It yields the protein CASSQEIADVSTQYF.

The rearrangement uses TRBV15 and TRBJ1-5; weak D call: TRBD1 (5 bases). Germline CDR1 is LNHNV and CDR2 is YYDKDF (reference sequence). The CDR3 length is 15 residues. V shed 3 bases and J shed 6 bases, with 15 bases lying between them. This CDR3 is CATSSRGGVAQPQHF. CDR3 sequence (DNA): TGTGCCACCAGCAGCCGGGGAGGGGTTGCTCAGCCCCAGCATTTT.

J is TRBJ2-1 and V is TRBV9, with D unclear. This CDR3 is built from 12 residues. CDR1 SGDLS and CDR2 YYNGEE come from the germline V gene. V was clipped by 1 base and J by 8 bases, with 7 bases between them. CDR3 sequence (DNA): TGTGCCAGCAGCGTAATGAGAGATGAGCAGTTCTTC. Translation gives CASSVMRDEQFF. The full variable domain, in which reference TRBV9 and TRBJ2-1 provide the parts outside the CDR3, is DSGVTQTPKHLITATGQRVTLRCSPRSGDLSVYWYQQSLDQGLQFLIQYYNGEERAKGNILERFSAQQFPDLHSELNLSSLELGDSALYFCASSVMRDEQFFGPGTRLTVL.

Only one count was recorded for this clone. The CDR3 DNA reads TGTGCCAGCAGTGTCGGGACTATCTATCAGCCCCAGCATTTT. Its translation: CASSVGTIYQPQHF. J is TRBJ1-5 and V is TRBV6-1; tentative D call: TRBD1 (5 bases). Germline values: CDR1 MNHNS, CDR2 SASEGT. With 4 bases removed from V and 5 bases from J, the gap between germline ends came to 12 bases. The CDR3 is 14 residues long.

CDR3 residues: CAISKGGQGQETQYF. DNA of the CDR3: TGTGCCATCAGCAAAGGGGGACAGGGTCAAGAGACCCAGTACTTC. The rearrangement links TRBV10-3 to TRBJ2-5; 9 positions agree with TRBD1. Germline CDR1 reads ENHRY; CDR2 reads SYGVKD. The J segment lost 2 bases and the V segment lost 6 bases, leaving 7 bases of the junction unmatched. The CDR3 is 15 residues long.

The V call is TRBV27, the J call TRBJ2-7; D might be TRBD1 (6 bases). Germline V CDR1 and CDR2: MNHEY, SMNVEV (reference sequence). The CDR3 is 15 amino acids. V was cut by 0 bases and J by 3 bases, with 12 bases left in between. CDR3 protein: CASSLSPGQYYEQYF. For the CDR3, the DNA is TGTGCCAGCAGTTTATCCCCTGGACAGTACTACGAGCAGTACTTC.

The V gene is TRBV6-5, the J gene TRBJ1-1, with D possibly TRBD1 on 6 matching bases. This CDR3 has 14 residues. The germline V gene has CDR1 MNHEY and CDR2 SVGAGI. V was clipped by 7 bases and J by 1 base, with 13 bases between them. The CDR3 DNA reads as TGTGCCAGCACCTGGAGCAGGGGGAACACTGAAGCTTTCTTT. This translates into CASTWSRGNTEAFF.

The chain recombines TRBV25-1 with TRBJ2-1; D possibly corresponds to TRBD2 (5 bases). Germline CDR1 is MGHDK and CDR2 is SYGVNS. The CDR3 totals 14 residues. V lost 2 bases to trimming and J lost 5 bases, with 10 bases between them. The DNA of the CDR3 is TGTGCCAGCAGTGAACCGCCCGGGGACAATGAGCAGTTCTTC. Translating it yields CASSEPPGDNEQFF. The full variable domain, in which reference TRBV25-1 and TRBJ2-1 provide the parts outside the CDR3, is EADIYQTPRYLVIGTGKKITLECSQTMGHDKMYWYQQDPGMELHLIHYSYGVNSTEKGDLSSESTVSRIRTEHFPLTLESARPSHTSQYLCASSEPPGDNEQFFGPGTRLTVL.

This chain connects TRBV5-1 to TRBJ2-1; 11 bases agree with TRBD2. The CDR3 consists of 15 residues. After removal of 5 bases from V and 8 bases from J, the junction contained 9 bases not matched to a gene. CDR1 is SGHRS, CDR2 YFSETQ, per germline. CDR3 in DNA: TGCGCCAGCAGGATAGCGGGAGGGCCGGTAGATGAGCAGTTCTTC. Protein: CASRIAGGPVDEQFF.

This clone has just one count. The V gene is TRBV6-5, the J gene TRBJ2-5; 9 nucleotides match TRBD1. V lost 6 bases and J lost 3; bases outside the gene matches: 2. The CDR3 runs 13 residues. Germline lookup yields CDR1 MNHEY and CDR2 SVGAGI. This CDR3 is CASRGQGEETQYF. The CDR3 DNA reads TGTGCCAGCAGGGGACAGGGTGAAGAGACCCAGTACTTC.

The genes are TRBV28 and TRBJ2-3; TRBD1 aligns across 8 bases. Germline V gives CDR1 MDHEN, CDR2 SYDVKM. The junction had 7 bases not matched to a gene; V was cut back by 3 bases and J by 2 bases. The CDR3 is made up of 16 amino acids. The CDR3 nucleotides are TGTGCCAGCAGTTTGGAGGGACAGGTATTCACAGATACGCAGTATTTT. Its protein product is CASSLEGQVFTDTQYF.

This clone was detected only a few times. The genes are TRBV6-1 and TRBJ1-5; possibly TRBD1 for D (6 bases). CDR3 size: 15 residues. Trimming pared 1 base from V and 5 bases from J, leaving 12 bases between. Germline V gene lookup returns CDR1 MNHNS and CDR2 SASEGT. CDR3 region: CASSEDRVGDQPQHF. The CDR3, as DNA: TGTGCCAGCAGTGAAGACAGGGTCGGCGATCAGCCCCAGCATTTT.

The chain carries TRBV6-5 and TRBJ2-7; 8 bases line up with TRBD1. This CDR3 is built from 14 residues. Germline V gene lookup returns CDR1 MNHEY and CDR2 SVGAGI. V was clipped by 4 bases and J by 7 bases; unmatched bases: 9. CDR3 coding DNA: TGTGCCAGCAGTTCGGCAGGGGGCTGGTTGGAGCAGTACTTC. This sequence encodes CASSSAGGWLEQYF.

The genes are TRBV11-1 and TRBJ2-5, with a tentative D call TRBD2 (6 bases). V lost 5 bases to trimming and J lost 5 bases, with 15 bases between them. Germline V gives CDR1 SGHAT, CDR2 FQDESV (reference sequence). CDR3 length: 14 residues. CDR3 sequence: CASSQGRGMETQYF. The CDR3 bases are TGTGCCAGCAGCCAAGGACGGGGGATGGAGACCCAGTACTTC.

Here the CDR3 reads CATSRVGHSGAREKLFF. In DNA, the CDR3 is TGTGCCACCAGCAGAGTGGGACACTCTGGGGCGCGTGAAAAACTGTTTTTT. This rearrangement joins TRBV15 to TRBJ1-4, with a tentative D call TRBD1 (6 bases). V gave up 1 base and J gave up 7 bases, with 19 bases separating them. This CDR3 is built from 17 residues. Looked up from germline, CDR1 is LNHNV and CDR2 is YYDKDF (reference sequence).